In this sample, the clone carrying this T cell receptor (beta chain) turned up a few times. The antigen remains unidentified. The sample comes from a study of blood T cells in healthy people across ages. Study-level results: Researchers said unsorted PBMCs prevented a conclusive naive versus antigen-experienced comparison. TCR beta diversity correlated strongly with naive T cell percentage.

It was with a sample-barcoded 5' primer and a J-beta primer mix that a second PCR of roughly 6 to 11 cycles was run. Template switching added a 12-random-nucleotide identifier to every cDNA molecule. TCRdb passed the 5' RACE reads through MiXCR, listing each CDR3 protein once. This sample has approximately 1.5 million distinct CDR3 sequences, with roughly two fifths found just once. The CDR3 runs to 17 residues. CDR1 and CDR2 (germline): PRHDT, FYEKMQ (reference sequence). J was trimmed by 6 bases and V by 7 bases; bases with no gene match: 17. The chain carries TRBV13 and TRBJ2-1; 8 bases are shared with TRBD1. The sequence was obtained from a young woman in good health. The source material was blood. DNA of the CDR3: TGTGCCAGCAACACCGGGACAGGATCAAAAAAGCTCAATGAGCAGTTCTTC. The encoded protein is CASNTGTGSKKLNEQFF.